A selection of T cell receptor beta chains follows, all from one sample in a study of naive CD8 T cells in extremely preterm neonates. Produced via immunoSEQ multiplex PCR; TCRdb's table is partial and in-frame only. The sample has thousands of clones, about 96% seen once. Source material: naive CD8+ T cells from blood. These receptors all come from a human donor in good health. Both conserved end residues are part of each CDR3. A D gene is named only where the DNA matches it firmly. Clone sizes are given selectively: once, few, many, or a class where the clone is expanded.

clone_size j_call v_call d_call cdr3_aa cdr3_nt
NA TRBJ2-7 TRBV6-4 NA CASRTSAGSYEQYF TGTGCCAGCAGAACTAGTGCGGGTTCCTACGAGCAGTACTTC
NA TRBJ2-2 TRBV10-3 TRBD2 CAISRAGSDTGELFF TGTGCCATCAGTAGAGCGGGGAGTGACACCGGGGAGCTGTTTTTT
NA TRBJ2-1 TRBV6-5 NA CASSYRDSSYNEQFF TGTGCCAGCAGTTATCGGGACTCGAGCTACAATGAGCAGTTCTTC
NA TRBJ2-1 TRBV12-5 NA CASGFTSKGEGGAYNEQFF TGTGCTAGTGGTTTCACCTCAAAGGGGGAGGGGGGGGCCTACAATGAGCAGTTCTTC
NA TRBJ2-7 TRBV10-3 TRBD1 CAISGPGQGAGEQYF TGTGCCATCAGCGGCCCGGGACAGGGGGCTGGCGAGCAGTACTTC
NA TRBJ2-7 TRBV27 NA CASSFRGGGSYEQYF TGTGCCAGCAGTTTTAGGGGGGGAGGCTCCTACGAGCAGTACTTC
NA TRBJ1-5 TRBV19 NA CASSIDSANQPQHF TGTGCCAGTAGCATCGACAGTGCTAATCAGCCCCAGCATTTT
NA TRBJ2-3 TRBV7-9 TRBD2 CASSPTSGGADTQYF TGTGCCAGCAGCCCAACTAGCGGGGGGGCAGATACGCAGTATTTT
NA TRBJ1-1 TRBV5-1 NA CASRGSNSNMNTEAFF TGCGCCAGCAGAGGATCCAACAGCAACATGAACACTGAAGCTTTCTTT
NA TRBJ2-3 TRBV5-1 TRBD2 CASSLAGLVYTQYF TGCGCCAGCAGCTTGGCCGGACTAGTTTATACGCAGTATTTT
NA TRBJ1-5 TRBV18 NA CASSPNRANQPQHF TGTGCCAGCTCACCAAACAGGGCCAATCAGCCCCAGCATTTT
NA TRBJ1-2 TRBV28 NA CASSLGGIRGYTF TGTGCCAGCAGTTTAGGAGGTATACGTGGCTACACCTTC
NA TRBJ2-2 TRBV18 NA CASSRTGTPNTGELFF TGTGCCAGCTCCCGAACCGGGACTCCTAACACCGGGGAGCTGTTTTTT
NA TRBJ2-2 TRBV15 TRBD2 CATSRVKLADTGELFF TGTGCCACCAGCAGAGTAAAACTAGCGGACACCGGGGAGCTGTTTTTT
NA TRBJ2-2 TRBV23-1 NA CASDGHTNTGELFF TGCGCCAGCGACGGACATACGAACACCGGGGAGCTGTTTTTT
NA TRBJ1-2 TRBV9 NA CASSVGAGTPLYGYTF TGTGCCAGCAGCGTAGGGGCGGGAACGCCTCTCTATGGCTACACCTTC
NA TRBJ2-5 TRBV9 TRBD2 CASSVVRGGGETQYF TGTGCCAGCAGCGTAGTTCGGGGGGGAGGGGAGACCCAGTACTTC
once TRBJ2-1 TRBV7-2 TRBD2 CASSFRREGDNEQFF TGTGCCAGCAGCTTTAGGCGGGAGGGAGACAATGAGCAGTTCTTC
NA TRBJ2-7 TRBV5-5 TRBD2 CASSFFRATSLSYEQYF TGTGCCAGCAGCTTCTTCCGCGCGACTAGCCTCTCCTACGAGCAGTACTTC
NA TRBJ2-1 TRBV27 NA CASSLWSSGAYNEQFF TGTGCCAGCAGTTTGTGGTCGAGCGGCGCCTACAATGAGCAGTTCTTC
NA TRBJ1-2 TRBV5-1 NA CASSLESGNYGYTF TGCGCCAGCAGCTTGGAATCGGGGAACTATGGCTACACCTTC
NA TRBJ2-5 TRBV7-2 TRBD1 CASSGRQGRKEETQYF TGTGCCAGCAGCGGCAGACAGGGAAGGAAAGAAGAGACCCAGTACTTC
NA TRBJ1-2 TRBV7-2 TRBD1 CASSTKTGGYGYTF TGTGCCAGCAGCACCAAAACAGGGGGCTATGGCTACACCTTC
NA TRBJ2-5 TRBV5-1 TRBD1 CASIPTGTGQETQYF TGCGCCAGCATACCAACCGGGACAGGCCAAGAGACCCAGTACTTC
NA TRBJ1-3 TRBV6-1 NA CASQSVLQAGNTIYF TGTGCCAGCCAGTCAGTTTTACAGGCTGGAAACACCATATATTTT
NA TRBJ2-2 TRBV15 TRBD1 CATSRGGDRFGGELFF TGTGCCACCAGCAGAGGGGGGGACAGGTTCGGCGGGGAGCTGTTTTTT
NA TRBJ2-1 TRBV27 TRBD2 CASSLRAGGPSEQFF TGTGCCAGCAGTTTAAGAGCGGGAGGCCCCAGCGAGCAGTTCTTC
NA TRBJ1-4 TRBV6-1 NA CASSEAGQRGKLFF TGTGCCAGCAGTGAAGCAGGACAGCGTGGAAAACTGTTTTTT
NA TRBJ1-2 TRBV6-6 NA CASMRATTSYGYTF TGTGCCAGCATGCGGGCGACTACCTCCTATGGCTACACCTTC
NA TRBJ1-5 TRBV5-1 TRBD1 CASSWDRGQPQHF TGCGCCAGCAGCTGGGACAGGGGTCAGCCCCAGCATTTT
NA TRBJ1-5 TRBV9 NA CASSAGYSNQPQHF TGTGCCAGCAGCGCAGGGTATAGCAATCAGCCCCAGCATTTT
NA TRBJ2-1 TRBV9 TRBD2 CASSVGAGAYNEQFF TGTGCCAGCAGCGTTGGAGCGGGAGCCTACAATGAGCAGTTCTTC
NA TRBJ2-3 TRBV7-3 TRBD2 CASSLSSRGLAGAYTDTQYF TGTGCCAGCAGCTTAAGCTCGAGAGGGCTAGCGGGGGCCTACACAGATACGCAGTATTTT
NA TRBJ1-6 TRBV5-1 TRBD1 CASSPDRASSPLHF TGCGCCAGCAGCCCGGACAGGGCGAGTTCACCCCTCCACTTT
NA TRBJ1-6 TRBV5-5 NA CASSSPGLLNSPLHF TGTGCCAGCAGCTCCCCGGGACTGCTCAATTCACCCCTCCACTTT
NA TRBJ1-1 TRBV11-2 NA CASSKIAGREDTEAFF TGTGCCAGCAGCAAAATAGCCGGCAGGGAAGACACTGAAGCTTTCTTT
NA TRBJ2-7 TRBV18 NA CASSPDQAREQYF TGTGCCAGCTCACCAGATCAGGCCCGAGAGCAGTACTTC
NA TRBJ1-5 TRBV15 TRBD1 CATRKTGGGQPQHF TGTGCCACCAGGAAGACAGGGGGCGGTCAGCCCCAGCATTTT
NA TRBJ1-2 TRBV28 TRBD1 CASRTGKTPANYGYTF TGTGCCAGCCGGACAGGGAAAACCCCAGCTAACTATGGCTACACCTTC
NA TRBJ2-7 TRBV10-3 TRBD2 CAISESSVGPAGHEQYF TGTGCCATCAGTGAGTCGTCCGTTGGGCCAGCGGGGCACGAGCAGTACTTC
NA TRBJ2-5 TRBV28 TRBD2 CASTASGIQETQYF TGTGCCAGCACCGCTAGCGGCATCCAAGAGACCCAGTACTTC
NA TRBJ1-1 TRBV4-1 NA CASSLRQRQNTEAFF TGCGCCAGCAGCCTTCGACAAAGACAGAACACTGAAGCTTTCTTT